This T cell receptor beta chain derives from a study of cytomegalovirus exposure and HLA in healthy donors. Turning to the study itself: From HLA-typed donors, an early data release held about 92 million unique TCRs. Study conclusions and caveats: In a later analysis, across HLA loci, associated TCR counts were highest for DRB1, lowest for HLA-C.

A multiplex PCR was run with 60 Vbeta primers and 13 Jbeta primers. TCRdb's table, derived via immunoSEQ multiplex PCR, lists solely in-frame clones and lacks some. The table has around 150,000 clones, over 70% seen once. CDR1 and CDR2 (germline): SGHRS, YFSETQ. The V gene end was trimmed by 2 bases and the J gene end by 4 bases; junction bases not matched to a gene: 8. This CDR3 is 17 amino acids long. In regard to this clone: Its antigen remains unknown.

Sequencing input: PBMCs. The origin of this receptor is a man younger than 45 in good health and CMV-seronegative. This chain uses TRBV5-1 with TRBJ2-2; 10 nucleotides match TRBD2. The CDR3 DNA reads TGCGCCAGCAGCTTCGAAAGCGGGAGGGCGGGCACCGGGGAGCTGTTTTTT. Its protein product is CASSFESGRAGTGELFF.